This T cell receptor beta chain was found in a study of shared clonotypes between healthy human individuals. Profiling relied on immunoSEQ multiplex PCR, and the TCRdb table lists in-frame clones only, not all of them. This sample has about 2.4 million clones; roughly 93% occur once, and the top ten carry about 0.39%. The CDR3 loop spans 14 amino acids. The ends were cut back, 3 bases at V and 4 bases at J, with 9 bases in the middle. Germline CDR1 and CDR2: LNHDA and SQIVND (reference sequence). Sequencing used naive CD4+ T cells from PBMCs. Specified subset: CD45RA+ positively selected. V and J are TRBV19 and TRBJ2-2; tentatively, D is TRBD1 (5 bases). This TCR came from a young man in good health. Some clones in this sample may be carry-over from other donors' samples. The CDR3 here is CASSIAGSTGELFF. Here the CDR3 DNA reads TGTGCCAGTAGTATCGCAGGGTCCACCGGGGAGCTGTTTTTT.